A single sample is the source of the 11 T cell receptor beta chains below, sequenced in a study of response to subunit inactivated influenza vaccine. TCRdb called the RT-PCR reads again in MiXCR, with one record for every CDR3 protein. The sample has about 780,000 distinct CDR3 sequences; around 20% are singletons. The source material was PBMCs from blood, sampled more than 4 days after vaccination. These receptors originate from a man aged 50-59 years who received an inactivated influenza vaccine.

In its sample, this clonotype was seen a few times. The CDR3 region has the DNA TGTGCCATCAGTGAGGGTGGAGACGGGGGAGCTTACAATGAGCAGTTCTTC. Its protein product is CAISEGGDGGAYNEQFF. The rearrangement uses TRBV10-3 and TRBJ2-1, with a weak D call TRBD2 (6 bases). V lost 2 bases and J lost 4, with 18 bases in between. From germline, CDR1 is ENHRY and CDR2 SYGVKD. The CDR3 consists of 17 residues.

The sample holds many counts of this clonotype. The chain carries TRBV18 and TRBJ2-7; 7 bases align to TRBD1. The V gene end was trimmed by 8 bases and the J gene end by 2 bases; junction bases not matched to a gene: 6. The CDR3 consists of 13 residues. Per the germline V gene, CDR1 is KGHSH and CDR2 is LQKENI. The CDR3 spells CASSPGQTYEQYF. The CDR3, as DNA: TGTGCCAGCAGTCCGGGACAGACCTACGAGCAGTACTTC.

V and J are TRBV7-8 and TRBJ2-7, with 8 positions matching TRBD1. The V gene's germline CDR1 is SGHVS and CDR2 FQNEAQ. CDR3 length: 16 amino acids. Trimming cost V 0 bases and J 9 bases; bases outside gene matches: 13. The CDR3 region is CASSLAPTGDRFGQYF. In DNA, the CDR3 is TGTGCCAGCAGCTTAGCGCCGACAGGGGATCGATTTGGGCAGTACTTC.

The CDR3 DNA is TGCGCCAGCAGGGCGGGCTACATCACAGATGAGCAGTTCTTC. It is translated as CASRAGYITDEQFF. J is TRBJ2-1 and V is TRBV5-1, with a possible D match to TRBD2 (5 bases). Germline CDR1 reads SGHRS; CDR2 reads YFSETQ. The CDR3 extends over 14 amino acids. V shed 5 bases and J shed 8 bases, with 17 bases lying between them.

There are a few counts of this clonotype. This CDR3 reads CASRRVNRGEKLFF. In DNA form, the CDR3 reads TGTGCCAGCAGGCGAGTCAACCGGGGTGAAAAACTGTTTTTT. V gene TRBV28 combines with J gene TRBJ1-4; D is unclear. Trimming took off 6 bases at V and 7 bases at J, with 15 bases between the two ends. Germline CDR1 and CDR2: MDHEN and SYDVKM. The CDR3 contains 14 residues.

This clonotype was recorded a few times. The CDR3: CASSYLSTGFSEQYF. As DNA, the CDR3 is TGTGCCAGCAGTTATTTGTCGACAGGGTTCAGCGAGCAGTACTTC. The rearrangement joins TRBV6-2 or TRBV6-3 to TRBJ2-7; TRBD1 agrees at 7 bases. Trimming at V came to 3 bases and at J to 6 bases, leaving 11 bases not matched to a gene. The CDR3 is made up of 15 amino acids. CDR1 MNHEY and CDR2 SVGEGT come from the germline V gene.

In this sample, this clonotype turned up many times. The chain links TRBV20-1 to TRBJ2-1; unclear D gene. Germline lookup yields CDR1 DFQATT and CDR2 SNEGSKA (reference sequence). Trimming pared 2 bases from V and 7 bases from J, leaving 6 bases between. CDR3 length: 11 residues. The CDR3 DNA follows: TGCAGTGCTAGAACTTTGAATGAGCAGTTCTTC. It is translated as CSARTLNEQFF.

The chain uses TRBV3-1 and TRBJ2-7; D ambiguous. This CDR3 has 12 amino acids. V was shortened by 1 base and J by 5 bases, with 6 bases between the two germline ends. The germline gives CDR1 LGHDT, CDR2 YNNKEL (reference sequence). The CDR3 reads CASSQVPHEQYF. The DNA for the CDR3 is TGTGCCAGCAGCCAAGTCCCGCACGAGCAGTACTTC.

The V and J genes are TRBV5-1 and TRBJ2-5; TRBD2 agrees at 9 bases. V was pared by 1 base and J by 0 bases, with 4 bases of the junction left unmatched. Germline CDR1 reads SGHRS; CDR2 reads YFSETQ. CDR3 length: 16 amino acids. CDR3 amino acids: CASSLHERGDQETQYF. The DNA of the CDR3 is TGCGCCAGCAGCTTGCATGAGCGGGGGGACCAAGAGACCCAGTACTTC. The full variable domain, its missing parts supplied by reference TRBV5-1 and TRBJ2-5, is KAGVTQTPRYLIKTRGQQVTLSCSPISGHRSVSWYQQTPGQGLQFLFEYFSETQRNKGNFPGRFSGRQFSNSRSEMNVSTLELGDSALYLCASSLHERGDQETQYFGPGTRLLVL.

The V and J genes are TRBV4-3 and TRBJ1-2, with no clear D. The V and J ends lost 0 bases and 8 bases respectively, with 19 bases between them. The CDR3 runs 16 residues. Germline CDR1 LGHNA, CDR2 YSLEER. The CDR3 here is CASSQEGSRSFRGYTF. CDR3 coding DNA: TGCGCCAGCAGCCAAGAGGGATCCAGATCCTTTAGAGGCTACACCTTC.

The sample holds a few counts of this clonotype. As DNA, the CDR3 is TGCAGTGCTAGAACGACTAGCGGGGATGGGGAGACCCAGTACTTC. Its translation is CSARTTSGDGETQYF. V and J are TRBV20-1 and TRBJ2-5, with 11 bases aligning to TRBD2. Germline CDR1 DFQATT, CDR2 SNEGSKA (reference sequence). The CDR3 loop spans 15 amino acids. The J segment lost 5 bases and the V segment lost 2 bases, leaving 7 bases of the junction unmatched.